The 14 T cell receptor beta chains reported below all come from one sample, sequenced in a study of T-cell memory formation after mild COVID-19. TCRdb recomputed calls from the 5' RACE reads with MiXCR, one row per CDR3 protein. This sample has roughly 600,000 distinct CDR3 sequences, with under 20% found just once. Sequencing was done on a sample of PBMCs or a T cell subset sorted from them (not recorded which). These receptor sequences come from an adult woman who had mild COVID-19 (a few samples of this study predate the infection). Cell type and time point are not known.

CDR3 sequence (DNA): TGTGCCTGGAGTTCAATCAACAGGGGGCGATACCCGAGTTCCTACGAGCAGTACTTC. It codes for CAWSSINRGRYPSSYEQYF. This chain connects TRBV30 to TRBJ2-7; 9 positions agree with TRBD1. Germline V CDR1 and CDR2: GTSNPN, SVGIG (reference sequence). V trimming: 2 bases; J trimming: 1 base; junction bases outside the gene matches: 18. CDR3 length equals 19 residues.

This clonotype appeared a few times. The chain uses TRBV4-3 and TRBJ2-4; tentative D call: TRBD2 (5 bases). The germline V gene encodes CDR1 LGHNA and CDR2 YSLEER. V was cut by 0 bases and J by 7 bases, with 13 bases left in between. There are 15 residues in the CDR3. Here the CDR3 reads CASSQDLAGSNIQYF. As DNA, the CDR3 is TGCGCCAGCAGCCAAGATCTAGCTGGGTCTAACATTCAGTACTTC.

This clonotype was found a few times. The chain has TRBV7-6 and TRBJ2-1; 15 bases fit TRBD2. CDR3 size: 16 residues. V lost 4 bases and J lost 7; bases outside the gene matches: 5. Germline V lookup: CDR1 SGHVS, CDR2 FNYEAQ. The DNA of the CDR3 is TGTGCCAGCAGCTCTGGACTAGCGGGGGGGATAAATGAGCAGTTCTTC. It codes for CASSSGLAGGINEQFF.

This clonotype came up a few times. V and J are TRBV27 and TRBJ2-3, with 14 positions matching TRBD2. Germline CDR1 MNHEY, CDR2 SMNVEV (reference sequence). The length of the CDR3 is 20 residues. The ends lost 2 bases at V and 3 bases at J; junction bases unmatched: 13. This chain's CDR3 is CASSLITPGLAGEVTDTQYF. The CDR3 DNA is TGTGCCAGCAGTTTAATAACACCGGGACTAGCGGGAGAGGTTACAGATACGCAGTATTTT.

This clonotype came up a few times. The rearrangement uses TRBV7-9 and TRBJ2-7; 9 bases align to TRBD1. From germline, CDR1 is SEHNR and CDR2 FQNEAQ (reference sequence). This CDR3 spans 13 amino acids. V was pared by 11 bases and J by 7 bases, with 12 bases of the junction left unmatched. The CDR3 region is CAGGTGRTREQYF. CDR3 nucleotide sequence: TGTGCCGGCGGGACAGGGAGGACGAGAGAGCAGTACTTC.

The table lists this clonotype with a few counts. The rearrangement joins TRBV5-1 to TRBJ2-5, with D unresolved. This CDR3 region has 13 residues. V was shortened by 6 bases and J by 5 bases, with 14 bases between the two germline ends. The V gene's germline CDR1 is SGHRS and CDR2 YFSETQ. CDR3 DNA sequence: TGCGCCAGCACGAGAAACGACGGGGAGACCCAGTACTTC. It codes for CASTRNDGETQYF.

This clonotype was seen more than once but under ten times. The rearrangement joins TRBV27 to TRBJ1-5, with TRBD1 as a possible D gene (5 bases). The CDR3 runs to 16 residues. CDR1 and CDR2 (germline): MNHEY, SMNVEV (reference sequence). Trimming took off 2 bases at V and 2 bases at J, with 13 bases between the two ends. CDR3 region: CASSLGGAIGNQPQHF. CDR3 DNA sequence: TGTGCCAGCAGTTTAGGAGGGGCCATTGGCAATCAGCCCCAGCATTTT.

This clonotype occurred many times. The chain carries TRBV19 and TRBJ2-7, with D hard to call. Trimming removed 3 bases from V and 3 bases from J, with 12 bases in between. CDR3 size: 14 residues. Germline-derived CDR1 and CDR2 are LNHDA and SQIVND (reference sequence). The CDR3, as DNA: TGTGCCAGTAGTATCTTGGCCCAGAGCTACGAGCAGTACTTC. Protein: CASSILAQSYEQYF. Looking up the rest from reference TRBV19 and TRBJ2-7 gives the full variable domain: DGGITQSPKYLFRKEGQNVTLSCEQNLNHDAMYWYRQDPGQGLRLIYYSQIVNDFQKGDIAEGYSVSREKKESFPLTVTSAQKNPTAFYLCASSILAQSYEQYFGPGTRLTVT.

The rearrangement uses TRBV6-4 and TRBJ2-1; D not certain. Between the trimmed V and J ends, which lost 0 bases and 9 bases, there was a span of 9 bases. Germline V gene lookup returns CDR1 MRHNA and CDR2 SNTAGT. CDR3 size: 13 residues. For the CDR3, the DNA is TGTGCCAGCAGTGACTCGAAGAGTGGTGAGCAGTTCTTC. Translating it yields CASSDSKSGEQFF.

This clonotype was picked up a small number of times. The chain recombines TRBV7-3 with TRBJ2-5; 7 bases align to TRBD2. The V gene's germline CDR1 is SGHTA and CDR2 FQGTGA. V was clipped by 0 bases and J by 4 bases; unmatched bases: 14. This CDR3 has 18 residues. The CDR3 DNA follows: TGTGCCAGCAGCTTAACGTTTGGTGGCGGGAGTACCCCAGAGACCCAGTACTTC. This sequence encodes CASSLTFGGGSTPETQYF.

The chain joins TRBV14 to TRBJ1-2; 7 bases are shared with TRBD1. The CDR3 covers 16 residues. In germline, CDR1 is SGHDN, CDR2 FVKESK. Unmatched junction bases numbered 8, after V lost 4 bases and J lost 0 bases. The CDR3 DNA is TGTGCCAGCAGCCCGGGACAGACTACAGCTAACTATGGCTACACCTTC. Encoded protein: CASSPGQTTANYGYTF.

CDR3 protein: CSALKSRGKLFF. The CDR3 DNA is TGCAGTGCTCTGAAGTCGCGGGGCAAGCTGTTTTTT. V and J are TRBV20-1 and TRBJ2-2; maybe TRBD2 (6 bases). Germline loops: CDR1 DFQATT, CDR2 SNEGSKA (reference sequence). The CDR3 covers 12 residues. V was shortened by 5 bases and J by 12 bases, with 16 bases between the two germline ends.

The V and J genes are TRBV2 and TRBJ2-7; tentative D call: TRBD2 (6 bases). This CDR3 is 14 amino acids long. Trimming left V 9 bases short and J 7 bases short, with 22 bases between. CDR1 and CDR2 from the germline V gene are SNHLY and FYNNEI. The CDR3 nucleotides are TGTGCCAGTAGGGTGGAGCCGTCCGCGGGGGAGCAGTACTTC. It is translated as CASRVEPSAGEQYF.

The V and J genes are TRBV12-3 or TRBV12-4 and TRBJ1-1; no firm D call. CDR3 size: 13 residues. Trimming stripped 5 bases from V and 1 base from J, with 8 bases between. The CDR3 DNA follows: TGTGCCAGCAGTAGTTCTCAGAACACTGAAGCTTTCTTT. Translating it yields CASSSSQNTEAFF.